This T cell receptor beta chain was recovered during a study of beta chain features in type 1 diabetes. Study observations and caveats: More deletions and fewer insertions at VDJ junctions were found in patients with type 1 diabetes.

V was pared by 4 bases and J by 2 bases, with 17 bases between. The CDR3 loop spans 15 amino acids. Per the germline V gene, CDR1 is SQVTM and CDR2 is ANQGSEA. Notes on this clone: The antigen is undetermined.

Of the isolated RNA, all was reverse transcribed, and so the sequenced material was expressed TCRB transcripts. Libraries were prepared by immunoSEQ multiplex PCR; TCRdb keeps only in-frame clonotypes and omits some of them. The table has fewer than 650,000 clones, around a sixth seen once. V gene TRBV29-1 combines with J gene TRBJ1-1, with D hard to call. Sequenced input: naive CD4+ T cells from blood. The receptor comes from a young man in good health. The DNA of the CDR3 is TGCAGCGTTGTAGGTGGAGGCGTGGGAAACACTGAAGCTTTCTTT. Its translation: CSVVGGGVGNTEAFF.